The rows below give T cell receptor beta chains drawn from one sample of a study of T cells in Graves' hyperthyroidism and ophthalmopathy. TCRdb passed the multiplex PCR reads through MiXCR, listing each CDR3 protein once. The sample includes fewer than 200,000 distinct CDR3 sequences, over 15% of them seen just once. Sequenced material: blood. The source is a woman aged 45-60 years with Graves' hyperthyroidism. CDR3s include the opening cysteine and the closing phenylalanine or tryptophan. The order of the fields is V gene, J gene, D gene, clone size, CDR3 DNA, CDR3 protein. The D gene is left open where the match is weak. Only part of the rows carry a size: once, few, many, or a class if the clone is expanded.

>TRBV20-1|TRBJ2-2|-|-
TGCAGTGCCGAAGTGGGGACCATCACCGGGGAGCTGTTTTTT
CSAEVGTITGELFF
>TRBV7-9|TRBJ1-4|-|-
TGTGCCAGCAGCCTGAGACGGCAGGCGGGTGAAAAACTGTTTTTT
CASSLRRQAGEKLFF
>TRBV7-2|TRBJ2-5|-|many
TGTGCCAGCAGCCATTGGACAGAACAAGAGACCCAGTACTTC
CASSHWTEQETQYF
>TRBV6-1|TRBJ2-1|TRBD1|many
TGTGCCAGCAGTCCCCCGGGACAGGGTATGAATGAGCAGTTCTTC
CASSPPGQGMNEQFF
>TRBV27|TRBJ2-1|-|many
TGTGCCAGCGATGAGCGGGTCAGCTCCTACAATGAGCAGTTCTTC
CASDERVSSYNEQFF
>TRBV28|TRBJ2-7|-|many
TGTGCCAGCAGTTCCCCAGGGCTAGCCGATTCCTACGAGCAGTACTTC
CASSSPGLADSYEQYF
>TRBV20-1|TRBJ2-5|-|once
TGCAGTGCCGCCGCCCTCAATCCGGGCTTGGAGACCCAGTACTTC
CSAAALNPGLETQYF
>TRBV2|TRBJ2-7|-|-
TGTGCCAGCAGTGAAAAAAGCGGGACAGGTGCTTACGAGCAGTACTTC
CASSEKSGTGAYEQYF
>TRBV20-1|TRBJ2-1|TRBD2|many
TGCAGTGCTCCTCGGACTAGCGGGACGAAGAATGAGCAGTTCTTC
CSAPRTSGTKNEQFF
>TRBV28|TRBJ2-1|TRBD1|-
TGTGCCAGCAGGTCCGGGACAGGGATAAATGAGCAGTTCTTC
CASRSGTGINEQFF
>TRBV7-2|TRBJ1-4|-|many
TGTGCCAGCAGCTTTGGGGGTTATAATGAAAAACTGTTTTTT
CASSFGGYNEKLFF
>TRBV11-2|TRBJ2-7|TRBD2|many
TGTGCCAGCATCTACGGCGGGGGGAGCGAGCAGTACTTC
CASIYGGGSEQYF
>TRBV20-1|TRBJ2-7|TRBD2|-
TGCAGTCCGGGAAGGAGCGGGACTCCCCCCGAGCAGTACTTC
CSPGRSGTPPEQYF
>TRBV3-1|TRBJ2-1|TRBD1|many
TGTGCCAGCAGGAGACAGGGAACAAATGAGCAGTTCTTC
CASRRQGTNEQFF
>TRBV9|TRBJ2-1|-|many
TGTGCCAGCAGCGTATGGGGCAGCTCCTACAATGAGCAGTTCTTC
CASSVWGSSYNEQFF
>TRBV7-2|TRBJ2-4|TRBD2|many
TGTGCCAGCAGCCTAAGACTAGCGGGGACGAAAAACATTCAGTACTTC
CASSLRLAGTKNIQYF
>TRBV9|TRBJ1-1|-|many
TGTGCCAGCAGCGTAGCTGTGGGAGGAGGCACTGAAGCTTTCTTT
CASSVAVGGGTEAFF
>TRBV11-3|TRBJ1-1|-|many
TGTGCCAGCAGCTTAGATGCACGGAACACTGAAGCTTTCTTT
CASSLDARNTEAFF
>TRBV20-1|TRBJ2-7|TRBD1|-
TGCAGTGCTACCGGACAGGGTGGGTACGAGCAGTACTTC
CSATGQGGYEQYF
>TRBV2|TRBJ2-7|-|many
TGTGCCAGCCGCCCTGTGGGACACCCCTACGAGCAGTACTTC
CASRPVGHPYEQYF
>TRBV5-1|TRBJ1-2|-|-
TGCGCCAGCAGCTTGCTCAGCCTTAACTATGGCTACACCTTC
CASSLLSLNYGYTF
>TRBV6-1|TRBJ1-6|TRBD1|many
TGTGCCAGCAGTAGGACTAAGGGGACAGGGAGCCGTTCACCCCTCCACTTT
CASSRTKGTGSRSPLHF
>TRBV6-5|TRBJ1-1|TRBD1|many
TGTGCCAGCAGTTCGGACAGGATGAACACTGAAGCTTTCTTT
CASSSDRMNTEAFF
>TRBV20-1|TRBJ2-7|TRBD1|many
TGCAGTGCTAGAGAACAGGGGGCTTCCTACGAGCAGTACTTC
CSAREQGASYEQYF
>TRBV25-1|TRBJ1-6|TRBD1|-
TGTGCCAGCAGTGAATCTGGGACAGGCAGATGGTCACCCCTCCACTTT
CASSESGTGRWSPLHF
>TRBV19|TRBJ1-2|-|many
TGTGCCAGTAGGCCCCAGACGGGCTTCAACTATGGCTACACCTTC
CASRPQTGFNYGYTF
>TRBV18|TRBJ1-1|TRBD1|many
TGTGCCAGCTCACCATCCCCCGACAGGGGCACTGAAGCTTTCTTT
CASSPSPDRGTEAFF
>TRBV5-1|TRBJ2-7|-|-
TGCGCCAGCAGCCCTCCCAGCATCTACGAGCAGTACTTC
CASSPPSIYEQYF
>TRBV7-9|TRBJ2-2|-|many
TGTGCCAGCAGCTTATCTATAGGGTTCTGGACCGGGGAGCTGTTTTTT
CASSLSIGFWTGELFF
>TRBV19|TRBJ1-1|TRBD1|many
TGTGCCAGTAGTGTGACAGGGTTAGCGGGCACTGAAGCTTTCTTT
CASSVTGLAGTEAFF
>TRBV19|TRBJ2-7|TRBD1|few
TGTGCCAGTAGCACGACAGGGTTCGGCGAGCAGTACTTC
CASSTTGFGEQYF
>TRBV6-1|TRBJ1-2|-|many
TGTGCCAGCAGTTCACCTCCCGGGACAAGGGATAACTATGGCTACACCTTC
CASSSPPGTRDNYGYTF
>TRBV10-3|TRBJ1-2|-|many
TGTGCCATCAGTGAGGGAGCGGGGGGCAACTATGGCTACACCTTC
CAISEGAGGNYGYTF
>TRBV19|TRBJ2-3|-|many
TGTGCCAGTAGTAACACACTGGGAAGAGATACGCAGTATTTT
CASSNTLGRDTQYF
>TRBV4-1|TRBJ1-2|TRBD1|few
TGCGCCAGCAGCCAAGACCTTGGACAGGGTAACTATGGCTACACCTTC
CASSQDLGQGNYGYTF
>TRBV11-3|TRBJ1-1|-|-
TGTGCCAGCAGCTTAGAACCACAGTTGAACACTGAAGCTTTCTTT
CASSLEPQLNTEAFF